This is a list of T cell receptor beta chains from one sample in a study of T cell responses to AZD1222 COVID-19 vaccine. Repertoires were generated with immunoSEQ multiplex PCR, while TCRdb's copy carries only in-frame clones and drops some. The data contain roughly 120,000 clones, around 90% of them seen just once; the ten biggest clones take up 3.2%. This specimen consisted of peripheral blood, obtained on day 0 of AZD1222 vaccination. Receptor source: an adult in good health. Each CDR3 is given with its conserved first and last residue. The order of the fields is clone size, D gene, J gene, V gene, CDR3 protein, CDR3 DNA. The D gene is left open where the match is weak. Expanded clones are given a class, and other clones once, few, many or no size at all.

clone size: NA; D gene: TRBD2; J gene: TRBJ2-7; V gene: TRBV28; CDR3 protein: CASSRPDILALYEQYF; CDR3 DNA: TGTGCCAGCAGCCGACCTGATATACTAGCGTTATACGAGCAGTACTTC
clone size: NA; D gene: NA; J gene: TRBJ1-1; V gene: TRBV12-3/TRBV12-4; CDR3 protein: CASKEAMNTEAFF; CDR3 DNA: TGTGCCAGCAAAGAAGCCATGAACACTGAAGCTTTCTTT
clone size: NA; D gene: NA; J gene: TRBJ2-3; V gene: TRBV5-1; CDR3 protein: CASSLELVSDTQYF; CDR3 DNA: TGCGCCAGCAGCTTGGAACTAGTTTCAGATACGCAGTATTTT
clone size: once; D gene: TRBD1; J gene: TRBJ2-7; V gene: TRBV6-2/TRBV6-3; CDR3 protein: CASSPELPRTGYSYEQYF; CDR3 DNA: TGTGCCAGCAGTCCCGAACTCCCTAGGACAGGCTACTCCTACGAGCAGTACTTC
clone size: NA; D gene: NA; J gene: TRBJ2-7; V gene: TRBV7-8; CDR3 protein: CASSPRGQGAYEQYF; CDR3 DNA: TGTGCCAGCAGCCCGAGAGGCCAGGGTGCTTACGAGCAGTACTTC
clone size: NA; D gene: TRBD2; J gene: TRBJ2-2; V gene: TRBV6-5; CDR3 protein: CASGGTSGLTGELFF; CDR3 DNA: TGTGCCAGCGGCGGGACTAGCGGTCTAACGGGGGAGCTGTTTTTT
clone size: NA; D gene: TRBD1; J gene: TRBJ1-6; V gene: TRBV15; CDR3 protein: CATSRGWDRYNSPLHF; CDR3 DNA: TGTGCCACCAGCAGGGGGTGGGACAGGTATAATTCACCCCTCCACTTT
clone size: few; D gene: TRBD1; J gene: TRBJ2-3; V gene: TRBV19; CDR3 protein: CASSIQKGAGDTQYF; CDR3 DNA: TGTGCCAGTAGTATACAAAAGGGGGCGGGAGATACGCAGTATTTT
clone size: NA; D gene: NA; J gene: TRBJ2-4; V gene: TRBV6-5; CDR3 protein: CASSYAGKNIQYF; CDR3 DNA: TGTGCCAGCAGTTACGCCGGAAAAAACATTCAGTACTTC
clone size: NA; D gene: TRBD1; J gene: TRBJ1-2; V gene: TRBV28; CDR3 protein: CASTQSPGQGNHGYTF; CDR3 DNA: TGTGCCAGCACCCAATCCCCGGGACAGGGGAACCATGGCTACACCTTC
clone size: NA; D gene: NA; J gene: TRBJ2-2; V gene: TRBV11-3; CDR3 protein: CASSRGRRANTGELFF; CDR3 DNA: TGTGCCAGCAGCCGAGGCAGGAGAGCGAACACCGGGGAGCTGTTTTTT
clone size: NA; D gene: NA; J gene: TRBJ2-2; V gene: TRBV6-6; CDR3 protein: CASSLRGPNTGELFF; CDR3 DNA: TGTGCCAGCAGTCTCAGGGGCCCGAACACCGGGGAGCTGTTTTTT
clone size: NA; D gene: TRBD1; J gene: TRBJ1-1; V gene: TRBV13; CDR3 protein: CASSHRGSVNTEAFF; CDR3 DNA: TGTGCCAGCAGCCACAGGGGAAGCGTGAACACTGAAGCTTTCTTT
clone size: NA; D gene: NA; J gene: TRBJ1-6; V gene: TRBV7-8; CDR3 protein: CASSFGFSYNSPLHF; CDR3 DNA: TGTGCCAGCAGCTTTGGGTTTTCCTATAATTCACCCCTCCACTTT
clone size: NA; D gene: NA; J gene: TRBJ2-1; V gene: TRBV9; CDR3 protein: CASSVGGQPSYNEQFF; CDR3 DNA: TGTGCCAGCAGCGTAGGAGGGCAGCCGTCCTACAATGAGCAGTTCTTC
clone size: NA; D gene: NA; J gene: TRBJ2-7; V gene: TRBV14; CDR3 protein: CASSQVRGASEQYF; CDR3 DNA: TGTGCCAGCAGCCAAGTCCGGGGAGCCAGCGAGCAGTACTTC
clone size: NA; D gene: NA; J gene: TRBJ2-3; V gene: TRBV12-3/TRBV12-4; CDR3 protein: CASSLSGTDTQYF; CDR3 DNA: TGTGCCAGCAGTTTGTCCGGCACAGATACGCAGTATTTT
clone size: NA; D gene: NA; J gene: TRBJ2-1; V gene: TRBV5-4; CDR3 protein: CATTDTNGISYNEQFF; CDR3 DNA: TGTGCCACCACTGATACCAATGGGATTTCCTACAATGAGCAGTTCTTC
clone size: NA; D gene: NA; J gene: TRBJ2-7; V gene: TRBV30; CDR3 protein: CAWSQEETGRYEQYF; CDR3 DNA: TGTGCCTGGAGTCAGGAGGAGACAGGGAGGTACGAGCAGTACTTC
clone size: NA; D gene: NA; J gene: TRBJ1-2; V gene: TRBV19; CDR3 protein: CASSMAPAEGGYTF; CDR3 DNA: TGTGCCAGTAGTATGGCGCCGGCTGAGGGTGGCTACACCTTC
clone size: NA; D gene: TRBD2; J gene: TRBJ2-5; V gene: TRBV28; CDR3 protein: CASIVGGGRETQYF; CDR3 DNA: TGTGCCAGCATAGTCGGGGGGGGCCGTGAGACCCAGTACTTC
clone size: NA; D gene: NA; J gene: TRBJ1-1; V gene: TRBV18; CDR3 protein: CASSQQGRASFISEAFF; CDR3 DNA: TGTGCCAGCTCCCAACAGGGACGGGCATCGTTCATATCAGAAGCTTTCTTT
clone size: NA; D gene: NA; J gene: TRBJ1-1; V gene: TRBV28; CDR3 protein: CASSLGGDTEAFF; CDR3 DNA: TGTGCCAGCAGTTTAGGAGGGGACACTGAAGCTTTCTTT
clone size: NA; D gene: TRBD1; J gene: TRBJ1-2; V gene: TRBV19; CDR3 protein: CASMEGTGANYGYTF; CDR3 DNA: TGTGCCAGTATGGAAGGGACAGGGGCTAACTATGGCTACACCTTC
clone size: NA; D gene: NA; J gene: TRBJ2-7; V gene: TRBV3-1/TRBV3-2; CDR3 protein: CASSQDVQQFYEQYF; CDR3 DNA: TGTGCCAGCAGCCAAGATGTGCAACAGTTCTACGAGCAGTACTTC
clone size: NA; D gene: TRBD1; J gene: TRBJ2-5; V gene: TRBV5-6; CDR3 protein: CASSRQGETQYF; CDR3 DNA: TGTGCCAGCAGCAGACAGGGAGAGACCCAGTACTTC
clone size: NA; D gene: NA; J gene: TRBJ1-2; V gene: TRBV5-8; CDR3 protein: CASSLEASGYGYTF; CDR3 DNA: TGTGCCAGCAGCTTGGAGGCCAGTGGCTATGGCTACACCTTC
clone size: NA; D gene: NA; J gene: TRBJ1-4; V gene: TRBV19; CDR3 protein: CASSKGRWSATNEKLFF; CDR3 DNA: TGTGCCAGTTCGAAAGGACGGTGGTCGGCAACTAATGAAAAACTGTTTTTT
clone size: NA; D gene: NA; J gene: TRBJ2-4; V gene: TRBV28; CDR3 protein: CASSLEKAKNIQYF; CDR3 DNA: TGTGCCAGCAGTTTAGAAAAAGCCAAAAACATTCAGTACTTC
clone size: NA; D gene: NA; J gene: TRBJ2-6; V gene: TRBV3-1/TRBV3-2; CDR3 protein: CASNSQSGANVLTF; CDR3 DNA: TGTGCCAGCAATTCCCAGTCTGGGGCCAACGTCCTGACTTTC
clone size: NA; D gene: NA; J gene: TRBJ1-1; V gene: TRBV5-5; CDR3 protein: CASGPAPRSLEEAFF; CDR3 DNA: TGTGCCAGCGGCCCTGCCCCGCGGTCCCTGGAAGAAGCTTTCTTT
clone size: once; D gene: TRBD2; J gene: TRBJ2-1; V gene: TRBV4-3; CDR3 protein: CASSQDNSGAYNEQFF; CDR3 DNA: TGCGCCAGCAGCCAAGATAATAGCGGGGCCTACAATGAGCAGTTCTTC
clone size: NA; D gene: NA; J gene: TRBJ2-1; V gene: TRBV9; CDR3 protein: CASSTGGSRSYNEQFF; CDR3 DNA: TGTGCCAGCAGCACAGGAGGATCTCGCTCCTACAATGAGCAGTTCTTC
clone size: NA; D gene: NA; J gene: TRBJ2-7; V gene: TRBV3-1/TRBV3-2; CDR3 protein: CASSQGRREQYF; CDR3 DNA: TGTGCCAGCAGCCAAGGTAGACGCGAGCAGTACTTC
clone size: NA; D gene: TRBD1; J gene: TRBJ1-6; V gene: TRBV3-1/TRBV3-2; CDR3 protein: CASAQGQGDSPLHF; CDR3 DNA: TGTGCCAGCGCCCAGGGACAGGGGGATTCACCCCTCCACTTT
clone size: NA; D gene: NA; J gene: TRBJ1-4; V gene: TRBV7-2; CDR3 protein: CASSQGVGVSNEKLFF; CDR3 DNA: TGTGCCAGCAGCCAGGGAGTTGGGGTGTCTAATGAAAAACTGTTTTTT
clone size: NA; D gene: NA; J gene: TRBJ2-5; V gene: TRBV11-2; CDR3 protein: CASSRENNQETQYF; CDR3 DNA: TGTGCCAGCAGCCGGGAAAACAACCAAGAGACCCAGTACTTC
clone size: NA; D gene: TRBD1; J gene: TRBJ1-3; V gene: TRBV5-1; CDR3 protein: CASSLSGGAWDTIYF; CDR3 DNA: TGCGCCAGCAGCTTATCAGGGGGCGCGTGGGACACCATATATTTT
clone size: NA; D gene: NA; J gene: TRBJ1-2; V gene: TRBV30; CDR3 protein: CAWSVGGADNYGYTF; CDR3 DNA: TGTGCCTGGAGTGTAGGAGGGGCAGATAACTATGGCTACACCTTC
clone size: once; D gene: TRBD1; J gene: TRBJ2-5; V gene: TRBV25-1; CDR3 protein: CASSEPQGAKETQYF; CDR3 DNA: TGTGCCAGCAGTGAACCACAGGGGGCGAAAGAGACCCAGTACTTC
clone size: NA; D gene: TRBD1; J gene: TRBJ1-1; V gene: TRBV9; CDR3 protein: CASSEGTGLNTEAFF; CDR3 DNA: TGTGCCAGCAGCGAGGGGACAGGATTGAACACTGAAGCTTTCTTT
clone size: NA; D gene: TRBD2; J gene: TRBJ2-3; V gene: TRBV7-2; CDR3 protein: CASSRSGAFIDTQYF; CDR3 DNA: TGTGCCAGCAGCAGGAGCGGGGCCTTTATAGATACGCAGTATTTT